This T cell receptor (beta chain) was retrieved from a study of cytomegalovirus exposure and HLA in healthy donors. Comment on this clone: What it binds is unknown.

Study findings and constraints: TRBV6-2, TRBV6-3 and some other V segments were unresolvable in 87-base-pair reads. The likely origin of a cluster of highly shared sequence variants was a sequencing artifact. CMV antigen specificity of three CMV-associated chains was confirmed in vitro.

The CDR3 totals 15 residues. The germline gives CDR1 SGHAT, CDR2 FQNNGV. The V segment lost 2 bases and the J segment 2 bases; nucleotides outside the gene matches: 2. PCR was performed using 60 Vbeta and 13 Jbeta primers. Here immunoSEQ multiplex PCR was the method, and the copy in TCRdb shows in-frame clones only, minus some. This repertoire includes tens of thousands of clones. This chain links TRBV11-2 with TRBJ2-5; 10 bases agree with TRBD2. The sample consisted of PBMCs. The clonotype was recovered from a human donor in good health. This chain's CDR3 is CASSLSGGAQETQYF. The CDR3 region has the DNA TGTGCCAGCAGCTTAAGCGGGGGGGCACAAGAGACCCAGTACTTC.